A single sample is the source of the 6 T cell receptor beta chains below, sequenced in a study of blood T cell repertoires in COVID-19. This table comes from immunoSEQ multiplex PCR, and its TCRdb copy is limited to in-frame clones, with some not included. The sample shows about 160,000 clones, about 87% of them seen only once. Sequencing was performed on peripheral blood. Receptors were obtained from a man at least 80 years old with acute or convalescent COVID-19.

This clone was seen a single time. The rearrangement joins TRBV7-9 to TRBJ2-1; D gene unclear. CDR1 is SEHNR, CDR2 FQNEAQ, per germline (reference sequence). CDR3 size: 16 residues. Trimming cost V 1 base and J 3 bases, with 13 bases left between them. CDR3 sequence reads: CASSLEYGLDYNEQFF. CDR3 DNA sequence: TGTGCCAGCAGCTTAGAATACGGTTTAGACTACAATGAGCAGTTCTTC.

The chain joins TRBV6-5 to TRBJ1-2; 7 positions agree with TRBD1. V was pared by 6 bases and J by 8 bases, with 9 bases of the junction left unmatched. The CDR3 length is 13 residues. Germline CDR1 reads MNHEY; CDR2 reads SVGAGI. The CDR3 bases are TGTGCCAGCAGAGGACAGGCGGCAGGGGGCTACACCTTC. It yields the protein CASRGQAAGGYTF.

The chain recombines TRBV9 with TRBJ1-5; 7 bases fit TRBD1. The CDR3 consists of 15 residues. The ends lost 4 bases at V and 3 bases at J; junction bases unmatched: 7. CDR1 and CDR2 (germline): SGDLS, YYNGEE. Written as DNA, the CDR3 is TGTGCCAGCAGCCCAGGGGGACAGAACAATCAGCCCCAGCATTTT. Its protein product is CASSPGGQNNQPQHF.

V gene TRBV21-1 combines with J gene TRBJ2-2; the table calls TRBD1, which could not be checked here. TRBV21-1 is listed as a pseudogene. This CDR3 contains 19 residues. The CDR3 loop reads CASSMGTGDKLRSTGELFF. CDR3 sequence (DNA): TGTGCCAGCAGCATGGGGACAGGAGATAAACTAAGAAGCACCGGGGAGCTGTTTTTT.

This clone has only one observation. This chain joins TRBV30 and TRBJ1-1; the match to TRBD1 covers 7 bases. This CDR3 is 13 amino acids long. V shed 3 bases, J shed 11 bases, and the junction held 12 bases outside the gene matches. In germline, CDR1 is GTSNPN, CDR2 SVGIG (reference sequence). Here the CDR3 DNA reads TGTGCCTGGAGCGCGGGACAGATCCAGGCGGCTTTCTTT. Protein product: CAWSAGQIQAAFF. Full variable domain (rest looked up from reference TRBV30 and TRBJ1-1): SQTIHQWPATLVQPVGSPLSLECTVEGTSNPNLYWYRQAAGRGLQLLFYSVGIGQISSEVPQNLSASRPQDRQFILSSKKLLLSDSGFYLCAWSAGQIQAAFFGQGTRLTVV.

This clone was counted once. The chain has TRBV5-6 and TRBJ2-7, with D possibly TRBD1 on 5 matching bases. CDR3 length: 14 residues. Germline assignment: CDR1 SGHDT and CDR2 YYEEEE. V gave up 4 bases and J gave up 2 bases, with 13 bases separating them. This CDR3 is CASSLRQITYEQYF. The CDR3 bases are TGTGCCAGCAGCCTCCGACAGATTACCTACGAGCAGTACTTC.